The 5 T cell receptor beta chains listed next were all sequenced from one sample in a study of cytotoxic CD8 clonotypes in ibrutinib-treated CLL. Here immunoSEQ multiplex PCR was the method, and the copy in TCRdb shows in-frame clones only, minus some. The top ten hold approximately 35% of the sample, which has over 95,000 clones, approximately 58% seen once. The source material was PBMCs, sampled after 24 months of ibrutinib treatment. These receptors were taken from a human donor with chronic lymphocytic leukemia.

This rearrangement joins TRBV28 to TRBJ2-7; possible D gene TRBD1, 6 bases. The CDR3 is made up of 13 amino acids. From germline, CDR1 is MDHEN and CDR2 SYDVKM. Between the trimmed V and J ends, which lost 8 bases and 5 bases, there was a span of 16 bases. DNA of the CDR3: TGTGCCAGCCAACACTCCGGGGACAACGAGCAGTACTTC. Translation: CASQHSGDNEQYF.

This chain links TRBV15 with TRBJ2-2; D unresolved. CDR1 is LNHNV, CDR2 YYDKDF, per germline (reference sequence). The V end lost 6 bases, the J end lost 4 bases, and 6 bases lay between the germline ends. This CDR3 is built from 12 residues. The DNA of the CDR3 is TGTGCCACCAGGGGTTCCACCGGGGAGCTGTTTTTT. Protein: CATRGSTGELFF.

The chain links TRBV6-6 to TRBJ2-7, with D unresolved. V was clipped by 6 bases and J by 0 bases, with 9 bases between them. The CDR3 has 13 amino acids. The V gene's germline CDR1 is MNHNY and CDR2 SVGAGI (reference sequence). The CDR3 DNA is TGTGCCAGCAGCTTCGCGAGCTCCTACGAGCAGTACTTC. Amino acid sequence: CASSFASSYEQYF.

This chain connects TRBV27 to TRBJ2-3; tentatively, D is TRBD1 or TRBD2 (6 bases each). Germline V gene data show CDR1 as MNHEY and CDR2 as SMNVEV (reference sequence). The CDR3 is made up of 14 amino acids. Trimming shortened V by 2 bases and J by 6 bases, and 12 bases separated the two germline ends. Here the CDR3 reads CASSLPGARDTQYF. The CDR3, as DNA: TGTGCCAGCAGTTTACCGGGGGCAAGGGATACGCAGTATTTT.

The rearrangement joins TRBV30 to TRBJ2-5; 7 bases fit TRBD2. The CDR3 has 14 residues. V was clipped by 2 bases and J by 4 bases; unmatched bases: 7. Germline loops: CDR1 GTSNPN, CDR2 SVGIG (reference sequence). The CDR3 DNA reads as TGTGCCTGGAGTAGGACCGGGAGGAGAGAGACCCAGTACTTC. It encodes CAWSRTGRRETQYF.